A selection of T cell receptor beta chains follows, all from one sample in a study of type 1 and type 2 diabetes patients. TCRdb re-derived calls from the multiplex PCR reads in MiXCR, one entry per CDR3 protein. The sample holds some 250,000 distinct CDR3 sequences, roughly 50% seen once. Source material: peripheral blood mononuclear cells (PBMCs). These TCRs come from a man aged 18 to 29 with type 2 diabetes. The CDR3 runs from the conserved cysteine through the conserved F or W. D genes are given only for firm matches.

CDR3 protein	CDR3 DNA	V gene	J gene	D gene
CSALQNSNSNQPQHF	TGCAGTGCCCTCCAGAATTCCAATAGCAATCAGCCCCAGCATTTT	TRBV20-1	TRBJ1-5	-
CASSLRHSNQPQHF	TGCGCCAGCAGCCTCAGACATAGCAATCAGCCCCAGCATTTT	TRBV5-1	TRBJ1-5	-
CASSLVNGAWWPQYF	TGTGCCAGCAGCTTAGTAAACGGGGCCTGGTGGCCCCAGTACTTC	TRBV7-2	TRBJ2-5	-
CASSQEGGQSFYNEQFF	TGCGCCAGCAGCCAAGAAGGGGGGCAGTCCTTCTACAATGAGCAGTTCTTC	TRBV4-1	TRBJ2-1	-
CASSLDGAAGAFF	TGCGCCAGCAGTTTGGACGGGGCCGCTGGAGCTTTCTTT	TRBV25-1	TRBJ1-1	-
CATSDFQETQYF	TGTGCCACCAGTGATTTTCAGGAGACCCAGTACTTC	TRBV24-1	TRBJ2-5	-
CASSLLQGAGGYTF	TGTGCCAGCAGTTTGCTACAGGGGGCAGGGGGCTACACCTTC	TRBV12-3/TRBV12-4	TRBJ1-2	TRBD1
CASSLVSGTRNEQFF	TGTGCCAGCAGCTTAGTGAGCGGGACGAGAAATGAGCAGTTCTTC	TRBV7-6	TRBJ2-1	TRBD2
CASSPLGQELFF	TGTGCCAGCTCACCATTGGGGCAGGAGCTGTTTTTT	TRBV18	TRBJ2-2	-
CASRPGQSTYEQYF	TGTGCCAGCAGACCGGGACAGAGCACCTACGAGCAGTACTTC	TRBV6-6	TRBJ2-7	TRBD1
CANSEVAAGANVLTF	TGTGCCAACAGTGAAGTGGCTGCCGGGGCCAACGTCCTGACTTTC	TRBV2	TRBJ2-6	-
CASSHPENTEAFF	TGCGCCAGCAGCCATCCAGAGAACACTGAAGCTTTCTTT	TRBV4-1	TRBJ1-1	-
CASSYSNQGVDGELFF	TGTGCCAGCAGTTACTCGAACCAGGGAGTGGACGGGGAGCTGTTTTTT	TRBV6-1	TRBJ2-2	-
CASSFRSASEYNEQLF	TGTGCCAGCAGCTTTAGATCGGCTAGCGAGTACAATGAGCAGCTCTTC	TRBV5-5	TRBJ2-1	-